The clone carrying this TCR beta chain was seen more than once but under ten times. Primed by a sample-barcoded 5' primer and a J-beta primer mix, a second PCR proceeded for about 6 to 11 cycles. With 12 random nucleotides, a template-switch adaptor tagged each individual cDNA molecule. MiXCR, run by TCRdb on the 5' RACE reads, gives a single entry per CDR3 protein. The sample lists under 1,000,000 distinct CDR3 sequences, 35% to 40% occurring once. The data originate from a study of blood T cells in healthy people across ages. Looking at the study overall: The capture of about one barcoded beta molecule per two T cells was achieved by template switching.

The CDR3 length is 16 residues. Germline V gives CDR1 ENHRY, CDR2 SYGVKD. Trimming removed 0 bases from V and 3 bases from J, with 13 bases in between. Sequencing was performed on blood. The chain links TRBV10-3 to TRBJ2-3, with TRBD1 as a possible D gene (6 bases). The source is a man between 18 and 35 years old in good health. Here the CDR3 reads CAISESTGQGTDTQYF. The CDR3 coding sequence is TGTGCCATCAGTGAGTCGACGGGCCAGGGGACAGATACGCAGTATTTT.